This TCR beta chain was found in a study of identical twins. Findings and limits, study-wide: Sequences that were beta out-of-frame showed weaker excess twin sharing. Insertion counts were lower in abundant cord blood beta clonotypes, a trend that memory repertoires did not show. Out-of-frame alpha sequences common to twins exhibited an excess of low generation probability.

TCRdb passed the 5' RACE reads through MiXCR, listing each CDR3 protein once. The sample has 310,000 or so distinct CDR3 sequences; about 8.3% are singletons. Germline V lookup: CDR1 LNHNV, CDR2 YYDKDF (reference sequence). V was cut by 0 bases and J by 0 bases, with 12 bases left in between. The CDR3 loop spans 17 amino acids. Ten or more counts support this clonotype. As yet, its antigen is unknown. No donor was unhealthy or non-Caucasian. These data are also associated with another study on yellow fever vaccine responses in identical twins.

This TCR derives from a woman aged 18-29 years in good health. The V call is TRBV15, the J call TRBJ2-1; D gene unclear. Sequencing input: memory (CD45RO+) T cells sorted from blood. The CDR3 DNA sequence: TGTGCCACCAGCAGAGAAGGCAGACTCGGCTCCTACAATGAGCAGTTCTTC. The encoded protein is CATSREGRLGSYNEQFF.